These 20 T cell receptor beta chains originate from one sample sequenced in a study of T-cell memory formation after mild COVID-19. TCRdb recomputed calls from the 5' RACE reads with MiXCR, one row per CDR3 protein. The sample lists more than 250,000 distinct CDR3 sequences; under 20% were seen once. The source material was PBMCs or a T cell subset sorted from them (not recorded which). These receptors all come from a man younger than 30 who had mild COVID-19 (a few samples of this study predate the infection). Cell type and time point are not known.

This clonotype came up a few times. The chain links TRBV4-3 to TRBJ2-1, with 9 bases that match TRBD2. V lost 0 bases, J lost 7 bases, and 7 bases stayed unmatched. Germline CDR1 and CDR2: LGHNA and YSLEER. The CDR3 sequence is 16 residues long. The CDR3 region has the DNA TGCGCCAGCAGCCAAGAGGCGGCGGGGGGGTGGAATGAGCAGTTCTTC. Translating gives CASSQEAAGGWNEQFF.

The CDR3 protein is CASTAQPSSGGAGADEQFF. In nucleotides, the CDR3 is TGCGCCAGCACCGCACAGCCGTCTAGCGGGGGGGCCGGGGCGGATGAGCAGTTCTTC. This chain uses TRBV5-1 with TRBJ2-1; 12 bases align to TRBD2. V gave up 6 bases and J gave up 8 bases; unmatched junction bases: 21. CDR3 size: 19 residues. CDR1 and CDR2 (germline): SGHRS, YFSETQ.

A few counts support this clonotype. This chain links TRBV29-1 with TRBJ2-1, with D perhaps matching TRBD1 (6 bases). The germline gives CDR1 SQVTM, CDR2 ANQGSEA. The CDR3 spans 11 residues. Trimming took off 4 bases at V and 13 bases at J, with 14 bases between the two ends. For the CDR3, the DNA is TGCAGCGTTGGTACAGGGACCATTCAGTTCTTC. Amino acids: CSVGTGTIQFF.

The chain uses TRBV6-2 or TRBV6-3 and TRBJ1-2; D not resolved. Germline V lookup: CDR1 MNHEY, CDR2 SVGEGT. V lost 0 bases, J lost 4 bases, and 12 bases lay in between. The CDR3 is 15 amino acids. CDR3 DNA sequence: TGTGCCAGCAGTTACTCGCCAGGTCGGATCTATGGCTACACCTTC. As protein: CASSYSPGRIYGYTF.

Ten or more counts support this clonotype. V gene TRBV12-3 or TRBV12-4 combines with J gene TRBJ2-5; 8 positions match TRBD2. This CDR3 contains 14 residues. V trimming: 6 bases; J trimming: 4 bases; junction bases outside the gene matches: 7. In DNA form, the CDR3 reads TGTGCCAGCAGCCCCGGGGGGGCCTCAGAGACCCAGTACTTC. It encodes CASSPGGASETQYF.

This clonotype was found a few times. CDR3 coding DNA: TGTGCCAGCAGACCATGGTCTTGGGTGCACACTGAAGCTTTCTTT. It yields the protein CASRPWSWVHTEAFF. This sequence joins TRBV7-8 and TRBJ1-1; D remains unclear. This CDR3 has 15 residues. The V gene's germline CDR1 is SGHVS and CDR2 FQNEAQ. Trimming took off 6 bases at V and 3 bases at J, with 17 bases between the two ends.

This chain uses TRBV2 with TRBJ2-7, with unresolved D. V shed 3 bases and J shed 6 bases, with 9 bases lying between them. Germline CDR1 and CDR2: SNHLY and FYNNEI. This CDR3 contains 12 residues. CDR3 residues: CASSDGHLEQYF. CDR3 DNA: TGTGCCAGCAGTGACGGCCACCTCGAGCAGTACTTC.

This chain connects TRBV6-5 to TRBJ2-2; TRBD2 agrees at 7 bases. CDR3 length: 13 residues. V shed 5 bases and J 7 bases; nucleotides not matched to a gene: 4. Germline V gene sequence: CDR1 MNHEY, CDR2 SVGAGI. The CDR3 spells CASSQTSDGELFF. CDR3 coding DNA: TGTGCCAGCAGTCAAACTAGCGACGGGGAGCTGTTTTTT.

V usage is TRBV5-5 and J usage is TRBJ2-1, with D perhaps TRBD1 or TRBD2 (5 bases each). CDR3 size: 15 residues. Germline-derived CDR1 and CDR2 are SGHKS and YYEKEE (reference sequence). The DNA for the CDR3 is TGTGACTCCCCAATGGGGGATAGCTCCTACAATGAGCAGTTCTTC. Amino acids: CDSPMGDSSYNEQFF.

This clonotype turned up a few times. The chain's CDR3 is CSAAGYPANEKLFF. The CDR3 DNA follows: TGCAGCGCTGCCGGTTACCCGGCTAATGAAAAACTGTTTTTT. The chain uses TRBV29-1 and TRBJ1-4; D not resolved. V was clipped by 7 bases and J by 3 bases, with 15 bases between them. The CDR3 runs to 14 residues. Germline V CDR1 and CDR2: SQVTM, ANQGSEA.

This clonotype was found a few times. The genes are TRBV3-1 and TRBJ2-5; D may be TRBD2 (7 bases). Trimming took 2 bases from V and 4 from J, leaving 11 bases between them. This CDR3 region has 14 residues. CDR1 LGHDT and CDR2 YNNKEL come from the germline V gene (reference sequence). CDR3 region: CASSQSGGSETQYF. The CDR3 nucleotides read TGTGCCAGCAGCCAATCGGGGGGCTCAGAGACCCAGTACTTC.

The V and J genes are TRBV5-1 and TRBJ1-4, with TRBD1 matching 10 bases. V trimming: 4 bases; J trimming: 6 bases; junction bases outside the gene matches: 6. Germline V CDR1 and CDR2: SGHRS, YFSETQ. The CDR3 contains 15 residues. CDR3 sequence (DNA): TGCGCCAGCAGCCCCCTGGGGACAGGGGATGAAAAACTGTTTTTT. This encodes CASSPLGTGDEKLFF.

The CDR3 DNA reads as TGCGCCAGCAGTTACGGGGGCTCGAACACCGGGGAGCTGTTTTTT. The encoded protein is CASSYGGSNTGELFF. The chain joins TRBV4-3 to TRBJ2-2; D is perhaps TRBD1 or TRBD2 (6 bases each). The CDR3 runs to 15 residues. Trimming stripped 6 bases from V and 0 bases from J, with 11 bases between. The germline gives CDR1 LGHNA, CDR2 YSLEER.

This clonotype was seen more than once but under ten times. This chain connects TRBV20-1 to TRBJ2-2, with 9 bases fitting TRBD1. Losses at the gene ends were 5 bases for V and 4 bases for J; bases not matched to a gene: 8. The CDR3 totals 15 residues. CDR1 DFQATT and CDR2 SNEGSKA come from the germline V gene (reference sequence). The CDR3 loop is CSAVPGTGITGELFF. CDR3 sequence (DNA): TGCAGTGCTGTTCCCGGGACAGGGATCACCGGGGAGCTGTTTTTT.

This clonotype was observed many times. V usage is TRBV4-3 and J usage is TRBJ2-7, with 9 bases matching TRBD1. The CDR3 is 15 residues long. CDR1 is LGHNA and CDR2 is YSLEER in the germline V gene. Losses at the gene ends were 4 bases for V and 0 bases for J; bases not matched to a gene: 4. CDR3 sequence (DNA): TGCGCCAGCAGCCCAGGACAGGGGAGCTCCTACGAGCAGTACTTC. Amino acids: CASSPGQGSSYEQYF.

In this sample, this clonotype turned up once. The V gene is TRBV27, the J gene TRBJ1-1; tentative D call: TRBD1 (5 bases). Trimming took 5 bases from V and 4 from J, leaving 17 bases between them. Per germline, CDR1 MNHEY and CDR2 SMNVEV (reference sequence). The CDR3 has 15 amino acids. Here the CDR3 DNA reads TGTGCCAGCAGTGGCTTTTCTGGGGGGGGCACTGAAGCTTTCTTT. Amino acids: CASSGFSGGGTEAFF.

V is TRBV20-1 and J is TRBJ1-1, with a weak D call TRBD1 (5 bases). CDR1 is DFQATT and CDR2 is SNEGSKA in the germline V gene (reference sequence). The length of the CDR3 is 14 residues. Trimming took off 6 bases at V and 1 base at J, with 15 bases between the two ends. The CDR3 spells CSARRGNPNTEAFF. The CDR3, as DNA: TGCAGTGCCCGAAGGGGTAATCCGAACACTGAAGCTTTCTTT.

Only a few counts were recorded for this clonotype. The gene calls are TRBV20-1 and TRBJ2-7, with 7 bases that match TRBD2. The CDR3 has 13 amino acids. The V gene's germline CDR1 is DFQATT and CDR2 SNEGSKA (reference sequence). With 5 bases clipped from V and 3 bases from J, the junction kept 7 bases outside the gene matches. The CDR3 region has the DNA TGCAGTGCTGGGGGGGGTATGGACTACGAGCAGTACTTC. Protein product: CSAGGGMDYEQYF.

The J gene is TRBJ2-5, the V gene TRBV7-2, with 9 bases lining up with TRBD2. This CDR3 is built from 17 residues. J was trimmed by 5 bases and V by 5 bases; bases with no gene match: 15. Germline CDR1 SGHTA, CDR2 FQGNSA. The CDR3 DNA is TGTGCCAGCAGCAGGGAGCGGGGCGGGGGGGCTGCCGAGACCCAGTACTTC. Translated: CASSRERGGGAAETQYF.

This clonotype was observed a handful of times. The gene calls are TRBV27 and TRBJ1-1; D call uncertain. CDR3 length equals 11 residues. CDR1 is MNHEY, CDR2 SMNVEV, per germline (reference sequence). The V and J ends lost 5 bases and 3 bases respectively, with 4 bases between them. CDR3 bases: TGTGCCAGCAGTGGGTACACTGAAGCTTTCTTT. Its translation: CASSGYTEAFF.